The 13 T cell receptor beta chains presented below share a single source sample, sequenced in a study of T cell changes during pregnancy in multiple sclerosis. Clones were sequenced by immunoSEQ multiplex PCR, and TCRdb holds only the in-frame ones, with some missing. The profile shows just over 60,000 clones, approximately 92% of them singletons. Sequencing was performed on peripheral blood, taken in the second trimester of pregnancy. Receptor source: a female donor in good health, enrolled as a control in a pregnancy study.

The chain employs TRBV27 and TRBJ1-1; possible D gene TRBD1, 6 bases. Trimming shortened V by 6 bases and J by 1 base, and 9 bases separated the two germline ends. Germline V gene lookup returns CDR1 MNHEY and CDR2 SMNVEV (reference sequence). The CDR3 is 13 amino acids. The chain's CDR3 is CASRQGWNTEAFF. The CDR3 DNA follows: TGTGCCAGCAGACAGGGTTGGAACACTGAAGCTTTCTTT.

The sample holds one count of this clone. Other DNA sequences within the sample encode an identical CDR3. The chain recombines TRBV7-2 with TRBJ1-2, with 7 bases lining up with TRBD1. Looked up from germline, CDR1 is SGHTA and CDR2 is FQGNSA. This CDR3 comprises 13 residues. V lost 5 bases to trimming and J lost 2 bases; unmatched junction nucleotides: 2. CDR3 DNA sequence: TGTGCCAGCAGCCCGGACAGGAACTATGGCTACACCTTC. Amino acid sequence: CASSPDRNYGYTF.

For the CDR3, the DNA is TGTGCCAGCAGTTTGGGGACAGGGGGCCACGAGCAGTACTTC. This encodes CASSLGTGGHEQYF. The V call is TRBV6-5, the J call TRBJ2-7; 12 bases agree with TRBD1. V gave up 4 bases and J gave up 5 bases; unmatched junction bases: 3. From germline, CDR1 is MNHEY and CDR2 SVGAGI. The CDR3 is 14 amino acids.

The chain employs TRBV10-3 and TRBJ1-2, with D possibly matching TRBD1 (6 bases). The CDR3 is made up of 11 amino acids. CDR1 is ENHRY and CDR2 is SYGVKD in the germline V gene. The V end lost 8 bases, the J end lost 8 bases, and 12 bases lay between the germline ends. CDR3: CAIEGVGGYTF. The CDR3, as DNA: TGTGCCATCGAGGGGGTTGGAGGCTACACCTTC.

The CDR3 sequence: CASSLGAGVRDEQFF. CDR3 coding DNA: TGTGCCAGCAGCCTAGGGGCGGGGGTGAGGGATGAGCAGTTCTTC. This chain joins TRBV11-2 and TRBJ2-1, with TRBD2 matching over 7 bases. This CDR3 spans 15 amino acids. Germline V CDR1 and CDR2: SGHAT, FQNNGV. V gave up 5 bases and J gave up 8 bases; unmatched junction bases: 12. Using reference TRBV11-2 and TRBJ2-1 for the parts outside the CDR3, the full variable domain is EAGVAQSPRYKIIEKRQSVAFWCNPISGHATLYWYQQILGQGPKLLIQFQNNGVVDDSQLPKDRFSAERLKGVDSTLKIQPAKLEDSAVYLCASSLGAGVRDEQFFGPGTRLTVL.

CDR3 nucleotide sequence: TGTGCCAGCAGCACCCCCGGGGTCTACAATGAGCAGTTCTTC. Its translation is CASSTPGVYNEQFF. The rearrangement links TRBV7-9 to TRBJ2-1, with D possibly TRBD2 on 5 matching bases. Trimming shortened V by 5 bases and J by 3 bases, and 11 bases separated the two germline ends. CDR3 length equals 14 residues. Germline values: CDR1 SEHNR, CDR2 FQNEAQ (reference sequence).

The V call is TRBV11-2, the J call TRBJ1-2, with 7 nucleotides matching TRBD1. Losses at the gene ends were 3 bases for V and 2 bases for J; bases not matched to a gene: 3. CDR1 is SGHAT, CDR2 FQNNGV, per germline. CDR3 length equals 14 residues. CDR3: CASSFDRANYGYTF. DNA of the CDR3: TGTGCCAGCAGCTTCGACAGGGCGAACTATGGCTACACCTTC.

In this sample, this clone turned up once. The chain uses TRBV14 and TRBJ1-1; no definite D call. This CDR3 region has 13 residues. The V gene's germline CDR1 is SGHDN and CDR2 FVKESK. V lost 6 bases and J lost 0, with 8 bases in between. CDR3 residues: CASRQQMNTEAFF. The DNA for the CDR3 is TGTGCCAGCAGACAACAGATGAACACTGAAGCTTTCTTT.

This clone was counted once. This chain links TRBV7-9 with TRBJ2-7; possible D gene TRBD2, 5 bases. The CDR3 contains 12 residues. Trimming removed 10 bases from V and 2 bases from J, with 12 bases in between. Germline values: CDR1 SEHNR, CDR2 FQNEAQ (reference sequence). The CDR3 reads CATSAGTYEQYF. The CDR3 DNA sequence: TGTGCCACCTCGGCGGGTACCTACGAGCAGTACTTC.

The chain couples TRBV27 to TRBJ2-7, with TRBD2 identical over 8 bases. The length of the CDR3 is 15 residues. The germline CDR1 and CDR2 sequences are MNHEY and SMNVEV (reference sequence). Trimming cost V 4 bases and J 2 bases; bases outside gene matches: 7. CDR3 bases: TGTGCCAGCAGTTCGTCGGGGGGGGGTCCCTACGAGCAGTACTTC. Residues: CASSSSGGGPYEQYF.

This chain joins TRBV7-9 and TRBJ1-5; D is perhaps TRBD1 (5 bases). V was shortened by 3 bases and J by 6 bases, with 15 bases between the two germline ends. This CDR3 region has 15 residues. Per germline, CDR1 SEHNR and CDR2 FQNEAQ (reference sequence). The CDR3 bases are TGTGCCAGCAGCTTTGGGGGGGAGGAGGGTCAGCCCCAGCATTTT. Translated, it gives CASSFGGEEGQPQHF.

Many counts were recorded for this clone. CDR3 sequence reads: CASSGLGTDTQYF. For the CDR3, the DNA is TGTGCCAGCTCCGGACTAGGGACAGATACGCAGTATTTT. V and J are TRBV6-6 and TRBJ2-3, with 7 bases aligning to TRBD2. From germline, CDR1 is MNHNY and CDR2 SVGAGI (reference sequence). The length of the CDR3 is 13 residues. Trimming removed 8 bases from V and 3 bases from J; junction bases left unmatched: 5.

This clone was seen a handful of times. The rearrangement links TRBV7-6 to TRBJ2-5; D unresolved. The CDR3 covers 12 residues. The V and J ends lost 5 bases and 2 bases respectively, with 6 bases between them. CDR1 is SGHVS, CDR2 FNYEAQ, per germline. The CDR3 region is CASSVVQETQYF. In DNA form, the CDR3 reads TGTGCCAGCAGCGTAGTACAAGAGACCCAGTACTTC.